The 14 T cell receptor beta chains given below trace back to one sample, sequenced in a study of T cells in localized non-small cell lung cancer. Sequencing was performed with immunoSEQ multiplex PCR; in TCRdb, only in-frame clones are kept and a portion is missing. The sample lists around 100,000 clones, about 87% occurring once. The sequencing here drew on peripheral blood, taken before any cancer treatment. The receptors originated from a man aged 40 to 70 with stage I squamous cell lung carcinoma.

The rearrangement uses TRBV7-8 and TRBJ1-2, with TRBD1 identical over 7 bases. The CDR3 totals 15 residues. V dropped 1 base and J dropped 7; count of bases not matched to a gene: 9. CDR1 is SGHVS, CDR2 FQNEAQ, per germline. The CDR3 sequence is CASSLGTGVATGYTF. DNA of the CDR3: TGTGCCAGCAGCTTAGGTACAGGGGTGGCTACTGGCTACACCTTC.

Here the CDR3 DNA reads TGTGCCAGCAGTTACCAACAGGCCGTTACAGATACGCAGTATTTT. This translates into CASSYQQAVTDTQYF. V is TRBV6-5 and J is TRBJ2-3, with D possibly TRBD1 on 5 matching bases. Germline CDR1 and CDR2: MNHEY and SVGAGI. Trimming took 2 bases from V and 3 from J, leaving 12 bases between them. This CDR3 is 15 amino acids long.

The count of this clone is one. The chain has TRBV4-1 and TRBJ1-1, with 12 bases identical to TRBD1. The junction had 7 bases not matched to a gene; V was cut back by 5 bases and J by 6 bases. This CDR3 contains 15 residues. Germline CDR1 and CDR2: MGHRA and YSYEKL. CDR3 loop: CASSSPGQGASEAFF. As DNA, the CDR3 is TGCGCCAGCAGCTCGCCGGGACAGGGGGCCTCTGAAGCTTTCTTT.

V and J are TRBV7-2 and TRBJ1-3; a possible D gene is TRBD1 (5 bases). The CDR3 is 14 amino acids. V dropped 3 bases and J dropped 1 base, with 7 bases sitting between them. Germline V gene data show CDR1 as SGHTA and CDR2 as FQGNSA. The CDR3 region is CASSFGGSGNTIYF. CDR3 in DNA: TGTGCCAGCAGCTTCGGGGGATCTGGAAACACCATATATTTT.

This clone was observed a single time. This sequence joins TRBV6-1 and TRBJ2-5; no clear D gene. Germline V gene sequence: CDR1 MNHNS, CDR2 SASEGT. The CDR3 is made up of 13 amino acids. Trimming took 9 bases from V and 4 from J, leaving 15 bases between them. CDR3 loop: CASGAAVGETQYF. The CDR3 DNA follows: TGTGCCAGTGGTGCGGCGGTAGGAGAGACCCAGTACTTC.

This clone appeared a single time. The chain carries TRBV6-5 and TRBJ2-1; no clear D. CDR3 length: 11 residues. The V end lost 7 bases, the J end lost 7 bases, and 8 bases lay between the germline ends. Germline assignment: CDR1 MNHEY and CDR2 SVGAGI. The CDR3 sequence: CASKGGNEQFF. The CDR3 DNA is TGTGCCAGCAAAGGTGGTAATGAGCAGTTCTTC.

The V call is TRBV30, the J call TRBJ1-6; D is perhaps TRBD1 (6 bases). Germline CDR1 and CDR2: GTSNPN and SVGIG (reference sequence). The CDR3 covers 12 residues. Trimming took 6 bases from V and 9 from J, leaving 12 bases between them. DNA of the CDR3: TGTGCCTGCCATAGGGGGAGTTCACCCCTCCACTTT. Translating gives CACHRGSSPLHF.

This clone is a singleton in its sample. This chain links TRBV21-1 with TRBJ2-7. TRBV21-1 is a pseudogene locus. The CDR3 runs to 14 residues. The CDR3 DNA is TGTGCCAGCAGCAAAATAGGGCGCCCCTACGAGCAGTACTTC. It codes for CASSKIGRPYEQYF.

The genes are TRBV7-2 and TRBJ1-2, with D tentatively TRBD1 (6 bases). Germline V gene data show CDR1 as SGHTA and CDR2 as FQGNSA. The V end lost 1 base, the J end lost 7 bases, and 19 bases lay between the germline ends. The CDR3 sequence is 16 residues long. CDR3 nucleotides: TGTGCCAGCAGCTTAGGGGCCCGGTGGGGGGCAAGTGGCTACACCTTC. This codes for CASSLGARWGASGYTF. The entire variable domain, with the rest obtained from reference TRBV7-2 and TRBJ1-2, is as follows: GAGVSQSPSNKVTEKGKDVELRCDPISGHTALYWYRQSLGQGLEFLIYFQGNSAPDKSGLPSDRFSAERTGGSVSTLTIQRTQQEDSAVYLCASSLGARWGASGYTFGSGTRLTVV.

This chain links TRBV7-2 with TRBJ2-5, with D tentatively TRBD1 (6 bases). The CDR3 spans 15 residues. Germline V gene sequence: CDR1 SGHTA, CDR2 FQGNSA. V lost 5 bases to trimming and J lost 2 bases, with 15 bases between them. The CDR3 DNA sequence: TGTGCCAGCAGCCTACCCTTACAGGGTCAAGAGACCCAGTACTTC. Translated: CASSLPLQGQETQYF.

V usage is TRBV6-5 and J usage is TRBJ1-1, with TRBD1 as a possible D gene (5 bases). The germline V gene encodes CDR1 MNHEY and CDR2 SVGAGI. V was pared by 2 bases and J by 2 bases, with 9 bases between. The CDR3 sequence is 14 residues long. CDR3 in amino acids: CASSYQGTNTEAFF. CDR3 nucleotide sequence: TGTGCCAGCAGTTACCAGGGAACTAACACTGAAGCTTTCTTT.

The chain has TRBV5-1 and TRBJ2-3, with 9 bases lining up with TRBD2. Germline loops: CDR1 SGHRS, CDR2 YFSETQ. The junction had 2 bases not matched to a gene; V was cut back by 1 base and J by 2 bases. CDR3 length: 15 residues. CDR3 coding DNA: TGCGCCAGCAGCTTGATAGCGGGGGACACAGATACGCAGTATTTT. This codes for CASSLIAGDTDTQYF.

The genes are TRBV5-6 and TRBJ2-2; D call uncertain. Germline V gene lookup returns CDR1 SGHDT and CDR2 YYEEEE. Deletions cut 2 bases from V and 1 base from J, with 6 bases between. This CDR3 region has 14 residues. CDR3 coding DNA: TGTGCCAGCAGCTTCGGTCTGAACACCGGGGAGCTGTTTTTT. It specifies CASSFGLNTGELFF.

V and J are TRBV5-4 and TRBJ1-1, with a tentative D call TRBD1 (6 bases). The CDR3 has 15 amino acids. The V end lost 0 bases, the J end lost 1 base, and 10 bases lay between the germline ends. Per the germline V gene, CDR1 is SGHNT and CDR2 is YYREEE (reference sequence). CDR3 sequence: CASSLGGQQNTEAFF. The DNA for the CDR3 is TGTGCCAGCAGCTTGGGAGGACAGCAGAACACTGAAGCTTTCTTT.